This T cell receptor (beta chain) was captured by sequencing in a study of PD-1 blockade in classical Hodgkin lymphoma. Profiled with immunoSEQ multiplex PCR; TCRdb holds only in-frame clones, not every one. Of fewer than 45,000 clones in the sample, less than 80% are singletons; the top ten hold about 10%. With regard to this clone: The antigen is unknown.

Trimming cost V 4 bases and J 1 base; bases outside gene matches: 9. This CDR3 comprises 18 residues. Germline V lookup: CDR1 SGHKS, CDR2 YYEKEE (reference sequence). Study results and caveats: The causes of the repertoire differences, possibly disease activity or prior therapy, remain undefined.

Relapse after autologous stem cell transplantation occurred in every patient, and brentuximab vedotin exposure varied. Complete response, partial response or progressive disease made up the best responses. The sequencing here drew on peripheral blood mononuclear cells (PBMCs), taken at baseline. The V gene is TRBV5-5, the J gene TRBJ2-5; 14 bases are a match to TRBD2. The sequence was collected from a human donor with classical Hodgkin lymphoma. This CDR3 is CASSEATSGGGLQETQYF. CDR3 nucleotides: TGTGCCAGCAGCGAGGCGACTAGCGGGGGGGGCCTCCAAGAGACCCAGTACTTC.